The 7 T cell receptor beta chains given below trace back to one sample, sequenced in a study of shared clonotypes between healthy human individuals. This table comes from immunoSEQ multiplex PCR, and its TCRdb copy is limited to in-frame clones, with some not included. The sample consists of under 2,500,000 clones, roughly 95% of them appearing once. Material: naive CD4+ T cells sorted from blood. The subset was: CD45RA+ positively selected. Receptors were obtained from a man between 18 and 29 years old in good health.

The V call is TRBV6-1, the J call TRBJ1-1; the match to TRBD1 covers 7 bases. Trimming took 3 bases from V and 7 from J; bases not matched to a gene: 11. Per the germline V gene, CDR1 is MNHNS and CDR2 is SASEGT. CDR3 length equals 15 residues. The CDR3 DNA reads TGTGCCAGCAGTGACAGACAAATGGGGGACAGTGAAGCTTTCTTT. It codes for CASSDRQMGDSEAFF.

This clone came up a few times. This rearrangement joins TRBV27 to TRBJ1-1, with 8 bases fitting TRBD1. J lost 6 bases, V lost 5 bases, and 5 bases had no gene match. This CDR3 is built from 13 residues. CDR1 is MNHEY, CDR2 SMNVEV, per germline (reference sequence). The CDR3 DNA sequence: TGTGCCAGCAGTCCCAGGGGGCGCGCTGAAGCTTTCTTT. Residues: CASSPRGRAEAFF.

The chain is built from TRBV6-9 and TRBJ2-5; perhaps TRBD1 as D (6 bases). The ends were cut back, 6 bases at V and 5 bases at J, with 19 bases in the middle. Germline CDR1 is MNHGY and CDR2 is SVAAGI. The CDR3 extends over 15 amino acids. The CDR3 loop reads CASRNLIQGGETQYF. The CDR3 DNA is TGTGCCAGCAGGAATTTAATACAGGGCGGCGAGACCCAGTACTTC.

The V call is TRBV6-5, the J call TRBJ2-2; 8 nucleotides line up with TRBD2. Germline assignment: CDR1 MNHEY and CDR2 SVGAGI. V lost 0 bases and J lost 7; bases outside the gene matches: 7. This CDR3 spans 16 amino acids. CDR3 sequence reads: CASSYSGGRSIGELFF. DNA of the CDR3: TGTGCCAGCAGTTACTCGGGCGGGAGGAGTATCGGGGAGCTGTTTTTT.

The genes are TRBV18 and TRBJ1-5; D perhaps matches TRBD1 (6 bases). V gave up 6 bases and J gave up 7 bases, with 16 bases separating them. Germline V gene lookup returns CDR1 KGHSH and CDR2 LQKENI. CDR3 length: 14 residues. The CDR3 nucleotides read TGTGCCAGCTCCCCTTTACAGGGCGCACAGCCCCAGCATTTT. It translates to CASSPLQGAQPQHF.

The chain joins TRBV25-1 to TRBJ1-6; D is unclear. V gave up 3 bases and J gave up 8 bases, with 5 bases separating them. The CDR3 extends over 12 amino acids. From germline, CDR1 is MGHDK and CDR2 SYGVNS. The CDR3 coding sequence is TGTGCCAGCAGTGAGGGAGATTCACCCCTCCACTTT. This codes for CASSEGDSPLHF.

V and J are TRBV6-1 and TRBJ1-6; D possibly corresponds to TRBD1 (5 bases). V lost 1 base and J 14 bases, leaving 15 bases between the germline ends. The CDR3 totals 14 residues. The germline V gene has CDR1 MNHNS and CDR2 SASEGT. CDR3 protein: CASSEGTNYGALHF. In nucleotides, the CDR3 is TGTGCCAGCAGTGAAGGGACAAATTATGGGGCCCTCCACTTT.